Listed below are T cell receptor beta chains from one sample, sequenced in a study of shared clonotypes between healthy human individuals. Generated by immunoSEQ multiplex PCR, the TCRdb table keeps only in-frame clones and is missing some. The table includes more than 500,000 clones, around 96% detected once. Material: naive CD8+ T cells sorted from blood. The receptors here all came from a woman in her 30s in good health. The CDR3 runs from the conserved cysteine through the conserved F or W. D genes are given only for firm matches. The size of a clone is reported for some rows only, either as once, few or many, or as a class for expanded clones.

CDR3 DNA: TGTGCCAGCAGTCCGGGACAGCTTTACGAGCAGTACTTC
CDR3 protein: CASSPGQLYEQYF
D gene: TRBD1
clone size: NA
V gene: TRBV27
J gene: TRBJ2-7

CDR3 DNA: TGTGCCAGTAGTTTAAACCAGGGTGCCTACGAGCAGTACTTC
CDR3 protein: CASSLNQGAYEQYF
D gene: NA
clone size: NA
V gene: TRBV19
J gene: TRBJ2-7

CDR3 DNA: TGTGCCAGCAGCCTCGACACCCCAACTAATGAAAAACTGTTTTTT
CDR3 protein: CASSLDTPTNEKLFF
D gene: NA
clone size: NA
V gene: TRBV11-2
J gene: TRBJ1-4

CDR3 DNA: TGTGCCAGCAGCAGAGGGTTACGGGAAGGCGAGCAGTACTTC
CDR3 protein: CASSRGLREGEQYF
D gene: NA
clone size: NA
V gene: TRBV7-9
J gene: TRBJ2-7

CDR3 DNA: TGTGCCAGCAGTTCCTCCGGGACTACCTACGAGCAGTACTTC
CDR3 protein: CASSSSGTTYEQYF
D gene: TRBD2
clone size: NA
V gene: TRBV27
J gene: TRBJ2-7

CDR3 DNA: TGTGCCAGCAGTGCAGGGGTCTCGTCCTACGAGCAGTACTTC
CDR3 protein: CASSAGVSSYEQYF
D gene: NA
clone size: NA
V gene: TRBV2
J gene: TRBJ2-7

CDR3 DNA: TGTGCCACGCTTGAGGGAGGGCCGCCAGATACGCAGTATTTT
CDR3 protein: CATLEGGPPDTQYF
D gene: TRBD2
clone size: NA
V gene: TRBV11-3
J gene: TRBJ2-3

CDR3 DNA: TGTGCCAGCAGCTCTAGCATTTACGAGCAGTACTTC
CDR3 protein: CASSSSIYEQYF
D gene: NA
clone size: NA
V gene: TRBV5-6
J gene: TRBJ2-7

CDR3 DNA: TGTGCCAGCAGCTTGTGGGGTTACATCTCCTCCTACGAGCAGTACTTC
CDR3 protein: CASSLWGYISSYEQYF
D gene: NA
clone size: NA
V gene: TRBV5-6
J gene: TRBJ2-7

CDR3 DNA: TGTGCCAGCACCTGGGGGGGAACTAATGAAAAACTGTTTTTT
CDR3 protein: CASTWGGTNEKLFF
D gene: NA
clone size: NA
V gene: TRBV28
J gene: TRBJ1-4

CDR3 DNA: TGTGCCAGCAGTTTAGGTCTGAACACTGAAGCTTTCTTT
CDR3 protein: CASSLGLNTEAFF
D gene: NA
clone size: NA
V gene: TRBV27
J gene: TRBJ1-1

CDR3 DNA: TGCGCCAGCAGCCCAGTCCTCAGGGGCAACAATCAGCCCCAGCATTTT
CDR3 protein: CASSPVLRGNNQPQHF
D gene: NA
clone size: NA
V gene: TRBV4-1
J gene: TRBJ1-5

CDR3 DNA: TGTGCCAGCAGCGTAGGGGCGGGTGGGGACTACGAGCAGTACTTC
CDR3 protein: CASSVGAGGDYEQYF
D gene: NA
clone size: NA
V gene: TRBV9
J gene: TRBJ2-7

CDR3 DNA: TGTGCCAGCAGCTCGGGGGCCGGGGAGCTGTTTTTT
CDR3 protein: CASSSGAGELFF
D gene: NA
clone size: NA
V gene: TRBV27
J gene: TRBJ2-2

CDR3 DNA: TGTGCCAGCAAGTCCTCTGACGGCGACGAGCAGTACTTC
CDR3 protein: CASKSSDGDEQYF
D gene: NA
clone size: NA
V gene: TRBV28
J gene: TRBJ2-7

CDR3 DNA: TGCAGCGACGAGGGAGAAGGACAGATGAGCTACACCTTC
CDR3 protein: CSDEGEGQMSYTF
D gene: NA
clone size: NA
V gene: TRBV29-1
J gene: TRBJ1-2

CDR3 DNA: TGTGCCAGCAGCGCTGGGTGGATCTCTTACGAGCAGTACTTC
CDR3 protein: CASSAGWISYEQYF
D gene: NA
clone size: NA
V gene: TRBV9
J gene: TRBJ2-7

CDR3 DNA: TGTGCCAGCAGTTTAATGCAGGGGGATGAAGATACGCAGTATTTT
CDR3 protein: CASSLMQGDEDTQYF
D gene: TRBD1
clone size: NA
V gene: TRBV28
J gene: TRBJ2-3

CDR3 DNA: TGTGCCAGCAGGAGCGGGGGCTCCTACGAGCAGTACTTC
CDR3 protein: CASRSGGSYEQYF
D gene: TRBD2
clone size: once
V gene: TRBV27
J gene: TRBJ2-7

CDR3 DNA: TGTGCCAGCAGCACCTCCAGGGCCAAGTATAGCAATCAGCCCCAGCATTTT
CDR3 protein: CASSTSRAKYSNQPQHF
D gene: NA
clone size: NA
V gene: TRBV7-8
J gene: TRBJ1-5

CDR3 DNA: TGTGCCAGCAGCTTGGGTGTCCGCACAGATACGCAGTATTTT
CDR3 protein: CASSLGVRTDTQYF
D gene: NA
clone size: NA
V gene: TRBV5-6
J gene: TRBJ2-3

CDR3 DNA: TGCGCCAGCAGCCACGGACAGGATTCCGGGGAGCTGTTTTTT
CDR3 protein: CASSHGQDSGELFF
D gene: TRBD1
clone size: NA
V gene: TRBV5-1
J gene: TRBJ2-2

CDR3 DNA: TGTGCCAGCAGAGGAGGAATTGAGCAGTTCTTC
CDR3 protein: CASRGGIEQFF
D gene: NA
clone size: NA
V gene: TRBV28
J gene: TRBJ2-1

CDR3 DNA: TGTGCCAGCAGCCCAGTCCAGCCAAGCGCTGAAGCTTTCTTT
CDR3 protein: CASSPVQPSAEAFF
D gene: NA
clone size: NA
V gene: TRBV7-9
J gene: TRBJ1-1

CDR3 DNA: TGCGCCAGCAGCCAAGGCTACCCATCGGATCAGTACTTC
CDR3 protein: CASSQGYPSDQYF
D gene: NA
clone size: NA
V gene: TRBV4-1
J gene: TRBJ2-5

CDR3 DNA: TGTGCCACCAGCAGAGATAGGTCTAGCTATCACGAGCAGTACTTC
CDR3 protein: CATSRDRSSYHEQYF
D gene: NA
clone size: NA
V gene: TRBV15
J gene: TRBJ2-7

CDR3 DNA: TGCAGCGTTATTATGGGCATCGTCACTGAAGCTTTCTTT
CDR3 protein: CSVIMGIVTEAFF
D gene: NA
clone size: few
V gene: TRBV29-1
J gene: TRBJ1-1

CDR3 DNA: TGCAGCGTGTTAGCGGGACTCCAGTTCTTC
CDR3 protein: CSVLAGLQFF
D gene: TRBD2
clone size: many
V gene: TRBV29-1
J gene: TRBJ2-1

CDR3 DNA: TGTGCCAGCAGCTCCGAGGGGACAGGGGGCTTTAGTTGGAACACCGGGGAGCTGTTTTTT
CDR3 protein: CASSSEGTGGFSWNTGELFF
D gene: TRBD1
clone size: NA
V gene: TRBV7-6
J gene: TRBJ2-2

CDR3 DNA: TGTGCCAGCAGCTTGGGTGTGGGGGGTCATCAGCCCCAGCATTTT
CDR3 protein: CASSLGVGGHQPQHF
D gene: NA
clone size: NA
V gene: TRBV5-6
J gene: TRBJ1-5

CDR3 DNA: TGTGCCAGCAGCGTGGAGGACTTAAACAATGAGCAGTTCTTC
CDR3 protein: CASSVEDLNNEQFF
D gene: NA
clone size: NA
V gene: TRBV9
J gene: TRBJ2-1

CDR3 DNA: TGTGCCAGCAGTTTACGGGGTACTCAGCCCCAGCATTTT
CDR3 protein: CASSLRGTQPQHF
D gene: NA
clone size: NA
V gene: TRBV27
J gene: TRBJ1-5

CDR3 DNA: TGCGCCAGCAGCATCGAGCCGGGTTACGAGCAGTACTTC
CDR3 protein: CASSIEPGYEQYF
D gene: NA
clone size: NA
V gene: TRBV5-1
J gene: TRBJ2-7

CDR3 DNA: TGTGCCAGCAGTAAGACTGGGTACGAGCAGTACTTC
CDR3 protein: CASSKTGYEQYF
D gene: NA
clone size: NA
V gene: TRBV6-5
J gene: TRBJ2-7

CDR3 DNA: TGTGCCACGCGAGATCCCAGCTCCTACAATGAGCAGTTCTTC
CDR3 protein: CATRDPSSYNEQFF
D gene: NA
clone size: once
V gene: TRBV10-3
J gene: TRBJ2-1

CDR3 DNA: TGTGCCAGCAGGCTGGACAGGGGGCCCTATCAGCCCCAGCATTTT
CDR3 protein: CASRLDRGPYQPQHF
D gene: TRBD1
clone size: NA
V gene: TRBV6-1
J gene: TRBJ1-5

CDR3 DNA: TGCGCCAGCAGCTTGGCTCAGGGCCGGGGCGGGGAGCTGTTTTTT
CDR3 protein: CASSLAQGRGGELFF
D gene: NA
clone size: NA
V gene: TRBV5-1
J gene: TRBJ2-2

CDR3 DNA: TGCGCCAGCAGCCGCGACAGGCTCGAGCAGTACTTC
CDR3 protein: CASSRDRLEQYF
D gene: NA
clone size: NA
V gene: TRBV5-1
J gene: TRBJ2-7

CDR3 DNA: TGTGCCAGCACCCCACTAGCGGGAGCTTTGAATGAGCAGTTCTTC
CDR3 protein: CASTPLAGALNEQFF
D gene: TRBD2
clone size: NA
V gene: TRBV28
J gene: TRBJ2-1

CDR3 DNA: TGTGCCACCAGCAGATTAGGACTAGCGGGAGGGGATGAGCAGTTCTTC
CDR3 protein: CATSRLGLAGGDEQFF
D gene: TRBD2
clone size: NA
V gene: TRBV15
J gene: TRBJ2-1

CDR3 DNA: TGTGCCAGCAGCTGGGGGGGAGGGAGCTCCTACAATGAGCAGTTCTTC
CDR3 protein: CASSWGGGSSYNEQFF
D gene: TRBD2
clone size: NA
V gene: TRBV7-8
J gene: TRBJ2-1

CDR3 DNA: TGTGCCAGCAGTTCTCGAACCAGGGCCAATGAGCAGTTCTTC
CDR3 protein: CASSSRTRANEQFF
D gene: NA
clone size: once
V gene: TRBV27
J gene: TRBJ2-1

CDR3 DNA: TGTGCCAGCAGTTCCCAGACAGGGGGAGGCGAGCAGTACTTC
CDR3 protein: CASSSQTGGGEQYF
D gene: TRBD1
clone size: NA
V gene: TRBV27
J gene: TRBJ2-7

CDR3 DNA: TGTGCCAGCAGTTCCCCAGCCTACGAGCAGTACTTC
CDR3 protein: CASSSPAYEQYF
D gene: NA
clone size: NA
V gene: TRBV28
J gene: TRBJ2-7

CDR3 DNA: TGCGCCAGCAGTGAACCAGACAGGAACTACGAGCAGTACTTC
CDR3 protein: CASSEPDRNYEQYF
D gene: NA
clone size: NA
V gene: TRBV10-1
J gene: TRBJ2-7

CDR3 DNA: TGTGCCAGCAGAGCCACGGGGGCTTACGAGCAGTACTTC
CDR3 protein: CASRATGAYEQYF
D gene: NA
clone size: NA
V gene: TRBV6-5
J gene: TRBJ2-7

CDR3 DNA: TGTGCCAGCAGTTGGACGGGAGAGACCCAGTACTTC
CDR3 protein: CASSWTGETQYF
D gene: NA
clone size: NA
V gene: TRBV28
J gene: TRBJ2-5

CDR3 DNA: TGTGCCAGCAGCCCACAGGGGGCGGGGGATCAGCCCCAGCATTTT
CDR3 protein: CASSPQGAGDQPQHF
D gene: TRBD1
clone size: NA
V gene: TRBV7-9
J gene: TRBJ1-5

CDR3 DNA: TGTGCCAGCAGCACGTGGGAGCACACTGAAGCTTTCTTT
CDR3 protein: CASSTWEHTEAFF
D gene: NA
clone size: NA
V gene: TRBV5-5
J gene: TRBJ1-1

CDR3 DNA: TGTGCCAGCAGCCATGACGGCAGTGGGGTTGGAAACACCATATATTTT
CDR3 protein: CASSHDGSGVGNTIYF
D gene: NA
clone size: NA
V gene: TRBV11-2
J gene: TRBJ1-3

CDR3 DNA: TGTGCCAGCAGCGTAGATGAAGGACTAGGGACCAATGAGCAGTTCTTC
CDR3 protein: CASSVDEGLGTNEQFF
D gene: TRBD2
clone size: NA
V gene: TRBV9
J gene: TRBJ2-1

CDR3 DNA: TGTGCCAGCAGCGTCCTGGCAGATACGCAGTATTTT
CDR3 protein: CASSVLADTQYF
D gene: NA
clone size: NA
V gene: TRBV9
J gene: TRBJ2-3

CDR3 DNA: TGCGCCAGCAGCTCGTACAGGGGGCGAGATGAAAAACTGTTTTTT
CDR3 protein: CASSSYRGRDEKLFF
D gene: TRBD1
clone size: once
V gene: TRBV5-1
J gene: TRBJ1-4